This T cell receptor beta chain was found in a study of CD8 T cells in ankylosing spondylitis. General study points: A number of the motif variants had already been described in reactive arthritis synovial fluid and blood. Apparently characteristic of ankylosing spondylitis blood was a TCR beta motif (fewer than 10 highly homologous variants).

Concerning this clonotype: The antigen remains unidentified.

The CDR3 totals 15 residues. With 0 bases clipped from V and 2 bases from J, the junction kept 5 bases outside the gene matches. The germline V gene encodes CDR1 DFQATT and CDR2 SNEGSKA (reference sequence). TCRdb fed the 5' RACE reads into MiXCR, producing one record per CDR3 protein. The sample records hundreds of thousands of distinct CDR3 sequences, over 15% being singletons. The rearrangement uses TRBV20-1 and TRBJ2-7, with 9 bases that match TRBD2. The sample consisted of blood, either unsorted or a sorted T cell fraction (not recorded which). The receptor comes from a male donor with ankylosing spondylitis. The CDR3 here is CSAREQREATYEQYF. CDR3 sequence (DNA): TGCAGTGCTAGAGAGCAGCGGGAGGCTACCTACGAGCAGTACTTC.